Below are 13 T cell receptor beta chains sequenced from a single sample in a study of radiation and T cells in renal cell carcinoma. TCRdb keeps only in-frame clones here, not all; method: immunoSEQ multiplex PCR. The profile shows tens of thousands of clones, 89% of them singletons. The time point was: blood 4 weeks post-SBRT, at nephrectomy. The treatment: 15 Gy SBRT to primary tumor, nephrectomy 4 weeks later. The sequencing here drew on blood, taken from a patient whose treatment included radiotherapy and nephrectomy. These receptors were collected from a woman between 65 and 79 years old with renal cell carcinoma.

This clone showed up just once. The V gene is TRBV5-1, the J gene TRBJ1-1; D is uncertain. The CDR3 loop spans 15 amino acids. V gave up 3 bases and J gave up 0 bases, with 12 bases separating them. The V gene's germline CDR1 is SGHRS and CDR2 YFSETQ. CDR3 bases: TGCGCCAGCAGCTGGAGTTTCAGAATGAACACTGAAGCTTTCTTT. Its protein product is CASSWSFRMNTEAFF.

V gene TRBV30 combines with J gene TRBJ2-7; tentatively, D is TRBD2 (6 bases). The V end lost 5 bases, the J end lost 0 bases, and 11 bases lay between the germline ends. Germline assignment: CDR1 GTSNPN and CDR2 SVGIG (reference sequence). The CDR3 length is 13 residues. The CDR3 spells CAWSAGLSYEQYF. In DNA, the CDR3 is TGTGCCTGGTCAGCGGGCCTCTCCTACGAGCAGTACTTC.

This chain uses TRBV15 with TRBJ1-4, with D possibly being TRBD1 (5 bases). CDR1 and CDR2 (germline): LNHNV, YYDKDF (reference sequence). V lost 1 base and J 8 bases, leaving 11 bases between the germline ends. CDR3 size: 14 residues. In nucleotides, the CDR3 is TGTGCCACCAGCAGAGCAGGGACGGGCGAAAAACTGTTTTTT. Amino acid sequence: CATSRAGTGEKLFF.

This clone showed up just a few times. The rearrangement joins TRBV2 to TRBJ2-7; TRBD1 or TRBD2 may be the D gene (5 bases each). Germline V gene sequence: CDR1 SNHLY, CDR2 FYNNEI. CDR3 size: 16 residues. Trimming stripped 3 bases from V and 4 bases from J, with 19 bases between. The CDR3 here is CASSEFGTSEGYEQYF. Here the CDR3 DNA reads TGTGCCAGCAGTGAGTTTGGGACGTCGGAAGGGTACGAGCAGTACTTC. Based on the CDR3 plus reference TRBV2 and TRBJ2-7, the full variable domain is EPEVTQTPSHQVTQMGQEVILRCVPISNHLYFYWYRQILGQKVEFLVSFYNNEISEKSEIFDDQFSVERPDGSNFTLKIRSTKLEDSAMYFCASSEFGTSEGYEQYFGPGTRLTVT.

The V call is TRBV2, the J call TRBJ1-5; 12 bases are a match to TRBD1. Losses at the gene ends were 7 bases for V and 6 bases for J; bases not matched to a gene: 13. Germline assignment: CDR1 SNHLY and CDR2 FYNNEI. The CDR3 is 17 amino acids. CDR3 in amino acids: CASTRDRGRGGGQPQHF. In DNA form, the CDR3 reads TGTGCCAGCACACGGGACAGGGGGCGAGGGGGCGGTCAGCCCCAGCATTTT.

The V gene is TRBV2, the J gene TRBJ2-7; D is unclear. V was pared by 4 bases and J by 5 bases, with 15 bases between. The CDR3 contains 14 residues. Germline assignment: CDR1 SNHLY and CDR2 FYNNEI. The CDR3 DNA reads TGTGCCAGCAGTGTAGGCAGGATCGACCACGAGCAGTACTTC. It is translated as CASSVGRIDHEQYF.

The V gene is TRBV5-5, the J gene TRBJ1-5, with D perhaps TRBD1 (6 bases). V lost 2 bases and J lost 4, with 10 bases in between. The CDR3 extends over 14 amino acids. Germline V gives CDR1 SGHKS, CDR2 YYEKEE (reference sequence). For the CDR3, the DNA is TGTGCCAGCAGCTTAGTACAGGGAAATCAGCCCCAGCATTTT. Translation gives CASSLVQGNQPQHF.

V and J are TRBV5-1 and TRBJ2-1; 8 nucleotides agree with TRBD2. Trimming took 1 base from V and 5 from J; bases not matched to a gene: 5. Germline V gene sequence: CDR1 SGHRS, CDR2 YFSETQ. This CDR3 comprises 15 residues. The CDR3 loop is CASSLSLAGHNEQFF. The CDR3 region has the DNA TGCGCCAGCAGCTTGTCTTTAGCGGGGCACAATGAGCAGTTCTTC.

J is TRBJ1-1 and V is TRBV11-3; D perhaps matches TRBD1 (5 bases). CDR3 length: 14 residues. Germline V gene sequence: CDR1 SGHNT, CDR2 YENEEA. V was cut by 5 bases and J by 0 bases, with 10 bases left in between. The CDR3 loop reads CASSLGGMNTEAFF. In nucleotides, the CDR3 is TGTGCCAGCAGCCTTGGGGGGATGAACACTGAAGCTTTCTTT.

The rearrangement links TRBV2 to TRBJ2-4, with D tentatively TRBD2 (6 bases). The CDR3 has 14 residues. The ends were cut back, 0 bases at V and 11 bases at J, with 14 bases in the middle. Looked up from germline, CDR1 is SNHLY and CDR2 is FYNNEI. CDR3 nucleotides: TGTGCCAGCAGTGAAGCGTACACCGGGACTTTTCAGTACTTC. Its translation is CASSEAYTGTFQYF.

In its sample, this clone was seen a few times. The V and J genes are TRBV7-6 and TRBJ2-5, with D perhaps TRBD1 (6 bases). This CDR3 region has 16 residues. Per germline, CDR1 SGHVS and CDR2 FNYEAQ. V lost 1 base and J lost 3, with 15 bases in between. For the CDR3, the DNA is TGTGCCAGCAGCTTAGGGACATTCGGGACAAAAGAGACCCAGTACTTC. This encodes CASSLGTFGTKETQYF.

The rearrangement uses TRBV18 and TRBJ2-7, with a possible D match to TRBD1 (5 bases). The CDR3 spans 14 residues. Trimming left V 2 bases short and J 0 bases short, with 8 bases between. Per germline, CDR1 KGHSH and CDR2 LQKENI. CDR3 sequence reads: CASSPSRDSYEQYF. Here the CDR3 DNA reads TGTGCCAGCTCACCAAGCAGGGACTCCTACGAGCAGTACTTC. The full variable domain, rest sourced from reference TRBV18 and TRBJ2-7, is NAGVMQNPRHLVRRRGQEARLRCSPMKGHSHVYWYRQLPEEGLKFMVYLQKENIIDESGMPKERFSAEFPKEGPSILRIQQVVRGDSAAYFCASSPSRDSYEQYFGPGTRLTVT.

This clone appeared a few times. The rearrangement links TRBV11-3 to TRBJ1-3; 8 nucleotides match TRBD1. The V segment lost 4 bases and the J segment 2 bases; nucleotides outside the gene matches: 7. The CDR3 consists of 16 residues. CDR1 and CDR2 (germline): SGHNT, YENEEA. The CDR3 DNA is TGTGCCAGCAGCTCACGGACAGGGCTCGCTGGAAACACCATATATTTT. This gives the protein CASSSRTGLAGNTIYF.